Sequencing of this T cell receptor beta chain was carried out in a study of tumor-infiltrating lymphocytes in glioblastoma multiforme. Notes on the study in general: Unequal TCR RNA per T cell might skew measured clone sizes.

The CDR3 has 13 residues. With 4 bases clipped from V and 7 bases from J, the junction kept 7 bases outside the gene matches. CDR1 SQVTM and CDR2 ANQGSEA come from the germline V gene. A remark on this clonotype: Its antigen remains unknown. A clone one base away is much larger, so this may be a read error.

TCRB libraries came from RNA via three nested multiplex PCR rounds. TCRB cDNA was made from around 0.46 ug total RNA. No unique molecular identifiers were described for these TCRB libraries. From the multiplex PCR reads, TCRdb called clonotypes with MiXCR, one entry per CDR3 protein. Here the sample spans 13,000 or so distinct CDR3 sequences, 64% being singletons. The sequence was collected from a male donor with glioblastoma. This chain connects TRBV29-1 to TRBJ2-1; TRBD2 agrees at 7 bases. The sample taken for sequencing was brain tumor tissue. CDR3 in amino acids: CSVVLAPGNEQFF. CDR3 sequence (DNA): TGCAGCGTTGTACTAGCGCCGGGGAATGAGCAGTTCTTC.